This entry lists 25 T cell receptor beta chains sequenced from one sample in a study of blood T cell repertoires in COVID-19. Libraries were prepared by immunoSEQ multiplex PCR; TCRdb keeps only in-frame clonotypes and omits some of them. Of 150,000 to 200,000 clones in the sample, about 86% were seen once. The sample taken for sequencing was peripheral blood. The source of these receptors is a woman over 75 with acute or convalescent COVID-19.

The chain joins TRBV13 to TRBJ2-7, with D possibly matching TRBD2 (6 bases). Trimming removed 5 bases from V and 1 base from J, with 12 bases in between. Germline CDR1 is PRHDT and CDR2 is FYEKMQ (reference sequence). This CDR3 comprises 14 residues. The CDR3 sequence is CASSRGIASYEQYF. The CDR3 DNA reads TGTGCCAGCAGCCGCGGGATCGCGTCCTACGAGCAGTACTTC.

The chain recombines TRBV18 with TRBJ2-5; D unresolved. The germline CDR1 and CDR2 sequences are KGHSH and LQKENI. This CDR3 spans 13 amino acids. V dropped 0 bases and J dropped 4 bases, with 6 bases sitting between them. The CDR3 here is CASSPPNTETQYF. Here the CDR3 DNA reads TGTGCCAGCTCACCACCGAACACAGAGACCCAGTACTTC.

V usage is TRBV4-2 and J usage is TRBJ2-7; 10 nucleotides line up with TRBD2. The CDR3 has 15 residues. CDR1 and CDR2 (germline): LGHNA, YNFKEQ. V gave up 3 bases and J gave up 0 bases; unmatched junction bases: 2. In DNA form, the CDR3 reads TGTGCCAGCAGCCACGGACTAGCGGCCTCCTACGAGCAGTACTTC. It yields the protein CASSHGLAASYEQYF.

V and J are TRBV11-1 and TRBJ1-2; 8 bases agree with TRBD1. CDR3 size: 13 residues. V lost 5 bases and J lost 7; bases outside the gene matches: 6. Per germline, CDR1 SGHAT and CDR2 FQDESV (reference sequence). The CDR3 sequence: CASSPQGAFGYTF. The CDR3 DNA is TGTGCCAGCAGCCCTCAGGGGGCGTTTGGCTACACCTTC.

The chain employs TRBV4-1 and TRBJ2-1, with D perhaps matching TRBD1 (6 bases). The CDR3 is made up of 16 amino acids. Between the trimmed V and J ends, which lost 3 bases and 1 base, there was a span of 13 bases. Germline CDR1 reads MGHRA; CDR2 reads YSYEKL. The CDR3 region is CASSHGTGNSYNEQFF. The CDR3 DNA sequence: TGCGCCAGCAGCCACGGAACAGGGAATTCCTACAATGAGCAGTTCTTC.

The chain combines TRBV11-2 with TRBJ2-1, with D possibly matching TRBD1 (5 bases). Trimming removed 4 bases at V and 5 bases at J, with 12 bases between. The CDR3 extends over 14 amino acids. From germline, CDR1 is SGHAT and CDR2 FQNNGV. Here the CDR3 DNA reads TGTGCCAGCAGCTCCCTACAGGTTAACAATGAGCAGTTCTTC. It yields the protein CASSSLQVNNEQFF.

The chain carries TRBV3-1 (or the pseudogene TRBV3-2) and TRBJ2-5, with TRBD2 as a possible D gene (6 bases). With 5 bases removed from V and 5 bases from J, the gap between germline ends came to 18 bases. Germline V gene lookup returns CDR1 LGHDT and CDR2 YNNKEL (reference sequence). This CDR3 has 15 amino acids. The CDR3 is CASSYSGSGTETQYF. In DNA, the CDR3 is TGTGCCAGCAGCTACTCAGGTTCGGGGACTGAGACCCAGTACTTC.

In its sample, this clone was seen once. The J gene is TRBJ2-7, the V gene TRBV11-2; 7 bases line up with TRBD2. There are 14 residues in the CDR3. Germline CDR1 SGHAT, CDR2 FQNNGV. J was trimmed by 3 bases and V by 0 bases; bases with no gene match: 2. DNA of the CDR3: TGTGCCAGCAGCTTAGAGGGGGGGGACTACGAGCAGTACTTC. Its translation: CASSLEGGDYEQYF.

V gene TRBV6-5 combines with J gene TRBJ2-7, with TRBD1 as a possible D gene (5 bases). Trimming pared 4 bases from V and 6 bases from J, leaving 13 bases between. CDR1 and CDR2 (germline): MNHEY, SVGAGI. The CDR3 extends over 13 amino acids. CDR3 nucleotides: TGTGCCAGCAGTTTAGGGTGGGGCGGCGAGCAGTACTTC. Protein sequence: CASSLGWGGEQYF.

This chain uses TRBV28 with TRBJ2-4; TRBD1 agrees at 12 bases. The CDR3 covers 15 residues. Per the germline V gene, CDR1 is MDHEN and CDR2 is SYDVKM. V lost 5 bases, J lost 7 bases, and 6 bases stayed unmatched. The CDR3 region is CASSLTGTGGNIQYF. The CDR3 DNA sequence: TGTGCCAGCAGTCTAACCGGGACAGGGGGCAACATTCAGTACTTC.

The J gene is TRBJ1-4, the V gene TRBV6-5; D not certain. V lost 2 bases and J 8 bases, leaving 9 bases between the germline ends. Germline values: CDR1 MNHEY, CDR2 SVGAGI. The CDR3 has 13 amino acids. The CDR3 DNA reads as TGTGCCAGCAGTTACCAGTCAGGCGAAAAACTGTTTTTT. Translation gives CASSYQSGEKLFF.

J is TRBJ1-2 and V is TRBV28; TRBD1 agrees at 7 bases. Trimming took 4 bases from V and 2 from J; bases not matched to a gene: 13. This CDR3 region has 17 residues. Germline CDR1 and CDR2: MDHEN and SYDVKM. The CDR3 spells CASSSLITTGMNYGYTF. In DNA form, the CDR3 reads TGTGCCAGCAGTTCCCTAATCACGACAGGGATGAACTATGGCTACACCTTC.

The genes are TRBV11-3 and TRBJ2-1; D is perhaps TRBD1 or TRBD2 (5 bases each). Germline lookup yields CDR1 SGHNT and CDR2 YENEEA. The V gene lost 5 bases and the J gene lost 6 bases, with 11 bases spanning the gap. The CDR3 runs to 13 residues. CDR3 in DNA: TGTGCCAGCAGCCTAGCCCAGGGCAATGAGCAGTTCTTC. Protein: CASSLAQGNEQFF.

CDR3: CASTLGSGGPGETQYF. DNA for the CDR3: TGCGCCAGCACCCTGGGGAGCGGGGGACCGGGGGAGACCCAGTACTTC. The chain employs TRBV5-1 and TRBJ2-5; 8 bases agree with TRBD2. J was trimmed by 5 bases and V by 6 bases; bases with no gene match: 15. This CDR3 has 16 amino acids. Germline V gives CDR1 SGHRS, CDR2 YFSETQ.

The chain is built from TRBV5-8 and TRBJ2-5; tentatively, D is TRBD1 (6 bases). V dropped 0 bases and J dropped 3 bases, with 9 bases sitting between them. CDR3 length equals 14 residues. The germline CDR1 and CDR2 sequences are SGHTS and YDEGEE. CDR3 loop: CASSLGDTEETQYF. In nucleotides, the CDR3 is TGTGCCAGCAGCTTGGGGGACACTGAAGAGACCCAGTACTTC. The full variable domain, rest sourced from reference TRBV5-8 and TRBJ2-5, is EAGVTQSPTHLIKTRGQQATLRCSPISGHTSVYWYQQALGLGLQFLLWYDEGEERNRGNFPPRFSGRQFPNYSSELNVNALELEDSALYLCASSLGDTEETQYFGPGTRLLVL.

This clone was observed a single time. J is TRBJ2-6 and V is TRBV19; D is ambiguous. Trimming removed 6 bases at V and 2 bases at J, with 14 bases between. The CDR3 totals 16 residues. The germline CDR1 and CDR2 sequences are LNHDA and SQIVND (reference sequence). Here the CDR3 DNA reads TGTGCCAGTAGACCCGATAGATCGGCTGGGGCCAACGTCCTGACTTTC. Its protein product is CASRPDRSAGANVLTF.

This clone was detected only once. The V call is TRBV5-1, the J call TRBJ2-7, with 8 bases identical to TRBD1. The J segment lost 5 bases and the V segment lost 0 bases, leaving 19 bases of the junction unmatched. The length of the CDR3 is 19 residues. Germline V gene sequence: CDR1 SGHRS, CDR2 YFSETQ. This CDR3 reads CASSLVPTLGQALINEQYF. CDR3 DNA: TGCGCCAGCAGCTTGGTCCCGACGTTGGGACAGGCCCTCATCAACGAGCAGTACTTC.

The chain joins TRBV18 to TRBJ1-2, with D uncertain. The germline V gene encodes CDR1 KGHSH and CDR2 LQKENI. CDR3 length: 15 amino acids. V lost 2 bases to trimming and J lost 2 bases, with 12 bases between them. The CDR3 loop is CASSPIEQSNYGYTF. CDR3 sequence (DNA): TGTGCCAGCTCACCAATAGAACAGTCAAACTATGGCTACACCTTC.

The chain links TRBV19 to TRBJ2-6; 11 positions agree with TRBD1. Looked up from germline, CDR1 is LNHDA and CDR2 is SQIVND (reference sequence). V shed 4 bases, J shed 1 base, and the junction held 3 bases outside the gene matches. The CDR3 is 17 residues long. In nucleotides, the CDR3 is TGTGCCAGTAGTAAGGACAGGGGGCGGTCTGGGGCCAACGTCCTGACTTTC. This codes for CASSKDRGRSGANVLTF.

The rearrangement links TRBV11-2 to TRBJ2-3; D uncertain. V was pared by 7 bases and J by 4 bases, with 18 bases between. Germline values: CDR1 SGHAT, CDR2 FQNNGV. CDR3 length: 15 amino acids. DNA of the CDR3: TGTGCCAGCACCCCCCGGAGCACCATGTCAGATACGCAGTATTTT. Translated: CASTPRSTMSDTQYF. The whole variable domain, filled in from reference TRBV11-2 and TRBJ2-3, reads EAGVAQSPRYKIIEKRQSVAFWCNPISGHATLYWYQQILGQGPKLLIQFQNNGVVDDSQLPKDRFSAERLKGVDSTLKIQPAKLEDSAVYLCASTPRSTMSDTQYFGPGTRLTVL.

This clone was recorded a few times. The rearrangement links TRBV7-9 to TRBJ2-3; 11 bases align to TRBD2. V shed 5 bases and J 3 bases; nucleotides not matched to a gene: 7. The germline V gene encodes CDR1 SEHNR and CDR2 FQNEAQ (reference sequence). The length of the CDR3 is 16 residues. CDR3 nucleotides: TGTGCCAGCAGCCCCGTTCGACTAGCGGGAACAGATACGCAGTATTTT. Translated, it gives CASSPVRLAGTDTQYF.

The chain links TRBV5-1 to TRBJ2-5; 8 bases agree with TRBD2. CDR1 is SGHRS, CDR2 YFSETQ, per germline. The CDR3 is 14 residues long. V lost 4 bases and J lost 1; bases outside the gene matches: 3. The CDR3 sequence: CASSAGGPQETQYF. The CDR3 DNA sequence: TGCGCCAGCAGCGCGGGAGGCCCCCAAGAGACCCAGTACTTC.

The chain recombines TRBV5-1 with TRBJ1-1, with no clear D. Trimming took off 0 bases at V and 4 bases at J, with 7 bases between the two ends. The CDR3 has 13 amino acids. Germline values: CDR1 SGHRS, CDR2 YFSETQ. CDR3 amino acids: CASSLAGVTEAFF. CDR3 coding DNA: TGCGCCAGCAGCTTGGCCGGGGTCACTGAAGCTTTCTTT.

The CDR3 coding sequence is TGTGCCAGCTCAACAACGCGGACAGGAATGAACACTGAAGCTTTCTTT. Amino acids: CASSTTRTGMNTEAFF. The rearrangement uses TRBV18 and TRBJ1-1; 7 nucleotides match TRBD1. Looked up from germline, CDR1 is KGHSH and CDR2 is LQKENI. This CDR3 spans 16 amino acids. Germline trimming cut 5 bases from V and 0 bases from J; bases unmatched to any gene: 9.

This chain links TRBV5-4 with TRBJ1-2, with 9 bases matching TRBD1. CDR3 size: 15 residues. V gave up 5 bases and J gave up 8 bases; unmatched junction bases: 13. In germline, CDR1 is SGHNT, CDR2 YYREEE (reference sequence). DNA of the CDR3: TGTGCCAGCAGTTCCGGGAATGGACAGGGGAGAGGCTACACCTTC. Protein: CASSSGNGQGRGYTF.